This T cell receptor (beta chain) is from a study of blood T cells in healthy people across ages. Whole-study results and caveats: A roughly linear fall in TCR beta diversity per million T cells was seen with increasing age.

Isolation of PBMCs gave at least 6 million cells per sample. The extraction recovered at least 5 micrograms of total RNA per sample. A second about 7 to 12 cycle PCR used barcoded and J-beta primers. Tagging of each cDNA molecule was performed by a template-switch adaptor with 12 random nucleotides. One entry per CDR3 protein results from TCRdb running MiXCR on the 5' RACE reads. The repertoire includes approximately 1.5 million distinct CDR3 sequences, roughly 43% of them detected once, and about 4% sits in the top ten. Between the trimmed V and J ends, which lost 2 bases and 6 bases, there was a span of 10 bases. The CDR3 length is 13 residues. Looked up from germline, CDR1 is MNHEY and CDR2 is SVGEGT. This clonotype was picked up a small number of times. The antigen is undetermined.

V usage is TRBV6-2 or TRBV6-3 and J usage is TRBJ1-1, with TRBD1 as a possible D gene (6 bases). Sequencing was done on a sample of blood. This receptor was identified in a young woman in good health. CDR3 residues: CASSYPPGAEAFF. The CDR3 DNA follows: TGTGCCAGCAGTTACCCCCCAGGGGCTGAAGCTTTCTTT.